This T cell receptor beta chain was documented in a study of blood T cell repertoires in COVID-19 (dated by TCRdb to the early 2020s). About the full investigation: Samples from collaborators originated in the United States, Italy and Spain and spanned both the acute and convalescent phases of COVID-19. Sample metadata almost always included a de-identified subject ID, COVID-19 status, age in years and sex. The material from the prospective study consisted of cDNA or gDNA derived from T cells, B-cell-depleted T cells, or PBMCs. The samples were drawn from two sources: the first 160 participants of the ongoing ImmuneRACE study, and over 950 subjects contributed by 6 global collaborators. Where HLA class I and class II types were available, the types were taken from metadata supplied by the sample provider, not from assay-based typing. A freely available public database, intended as a resource for researchers studying the immune response to SARS-CoV-2, is where the repertoires were released. The dataset comprised deeply sampled blood TCRbeta repertoires from subjects exposed to, actively infected with, or recovered from COVID-19.

Enrolling through a virtual design, the prospective study's participants ranged in age from roughly 18 to 95 years and lived across roughly 23 United States geographic areas. Cohort assignment in the prospective study relied on participant-reported clinical history from a screening survey and a study questionnaire. Exposed participants had been in contact with someone with a PCR-confirmed or clinician-diagnosed COVID-19 case within 2 weeks of study entry. In the prospective study, whole blood, serum and a nasopharyngeal or oropharyngeal swab were collected from each participant by mobile phlebotomists. Prospective study participants could optionally give additional blood draws and questionnaires over an approximately 2-month period. Prospective study blood samples were shipped either frozen or at room temperature before DNA extraction. V lost 1 base and J lost 4 bases; the stretch between them is 5 bases long. According to the germline V gene, CDR1 reads SNHLY and CDR2 reads FYNNEI. The CDR3 numbers 13 residues from cysteine through phenylalanine. Of the read, only the CDR3 DNA is kept; its 39 bases are in frame from base 1.

The research as a whole found: The quantity of clinical and demographic metadata differed by source and by participant and was supplied without curation.

The immunoSEQ Assay, a bias-controlled multiplex PCR, was used to amplify TCRbeta CDR3 regions from genomic DNA. As for the authors' bioinformatics: The number of nucleated cells in each sample was estimated by amplification of reference gene primers within the assay. To quantify the absolute abundance of each unique TCRbeta CDR3 rearrangement, sequence reads were collapsed and filtered. For each sample, productive Simpson clonality was calculated as the square root of Simpson's diversity index across productive rearrangements. TCRdb carries this immuneACCESS record with in-frame sequences only. Its versions omit some clonotypes, under half of them owing to an unresolved V gene in the studies checked, with the rest unexplained. The DNA was the basis for D and trimming; V, J and clone size are from that table. This sample gives 360,000 or so clones in total; more than 70% of them show up just once. The ten top clones hold 0.95% to 1.1% of the sample.

With regard to this clone: The antigen this receptor binds is unknown. It has no much larger one-base neighbor in the sample; base qualities were not kept.

The chain is encoded by TRBV2 joined to TRBJ2-1, with TRBD2 perhaps the D gene, on 5 matching bases. The source of this sequence is a woman in her thirties who had been exposed to COVID-19. The specimen sequenced was PBMCs or T cells enriched from blood (not recorded which). The nucleotide sequence reads TGTGCCAGCAGTGAAGGGGAGTACAATGAGCAGTTCTTC. The resulting protein is CASSEGEYNEQFF.